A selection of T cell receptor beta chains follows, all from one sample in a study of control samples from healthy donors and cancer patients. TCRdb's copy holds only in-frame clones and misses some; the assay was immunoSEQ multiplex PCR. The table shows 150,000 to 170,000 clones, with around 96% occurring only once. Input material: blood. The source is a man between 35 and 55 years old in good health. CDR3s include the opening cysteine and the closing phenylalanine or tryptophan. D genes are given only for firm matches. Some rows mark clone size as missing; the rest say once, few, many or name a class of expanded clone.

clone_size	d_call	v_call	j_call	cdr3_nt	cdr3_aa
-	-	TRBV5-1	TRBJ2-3	TGCGCCAGCAATCAAGGGGACCCTAGCACAGATACGCAGTATTTT	CASNQGDPSTDTQYF
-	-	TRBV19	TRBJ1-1	TGTGCCAGTAGTTGGAGGGGGAGGACTGAAGCTTTCTTT	CASSWRGRTEAFF
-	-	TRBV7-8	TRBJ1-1	TGTGCCAGCAGCTTAGGGGGGGCTGAAGCTTTCTTT	CASSLGGAEAFF
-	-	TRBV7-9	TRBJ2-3	TGTGCCAGCAGAACAACTAGCACCAGCACAGATACGCAGTATTTT	CASRTTSTSTDTQYF
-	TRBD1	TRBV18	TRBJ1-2	TGTGCCAGCTCACCACCCCGGACAGGACAGGGGGCTACGCATGGCTACACCTTC	CASSPPRTGQGATHGYTF
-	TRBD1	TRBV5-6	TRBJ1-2	TGTGCCAGCAGCCGACAGGGGACTAACTATGGCTACACCTTC	CASSRQGTNYGYTF
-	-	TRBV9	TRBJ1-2	TGTGCCAGCAGGCCCCAGGGGTCCACGGGTGGCTACACCTTC	CASRPQGSTGGYTF
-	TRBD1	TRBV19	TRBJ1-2	TGTGCCAGCCTCCCGACAGGGCTTTCTAACTATGGCTACACCTTC	CASLPTGLSNYGYTF
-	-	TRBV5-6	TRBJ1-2	TGTGCCAGCAGCTTGGGGACGGGGACCTATGGCTACACCTTC	CASSLGTGTYGYTF
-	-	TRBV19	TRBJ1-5	TGTGCCAGTACCCCTATCGCCTATAGCAATCAGCCCCAGCATTTT	CASTPIAYSNQPQHF
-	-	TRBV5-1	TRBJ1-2	TGCGCCAGCAGCGAGGGTAACTATGGCTACACCTTC	CASSEGNYGYTF
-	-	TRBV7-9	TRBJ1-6	TGTGCCACGGACGAGTACTATAATTCACCCCTCCACTTT	CATDEYYNSPLHF
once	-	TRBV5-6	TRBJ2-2	TGTGCCAGCAGCTTCACCGGGGAGCTGTTTTTT	CASSFTGELFF
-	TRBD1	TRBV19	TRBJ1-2	TGTGCCAGTAGTCCTGGACAGGGGGCCTATGGCTACACCTTC	CASSPGQGAYGYTF
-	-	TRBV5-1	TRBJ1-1	TGCGCCAGCAGCTCCTGGGGGAAGGGGACTGAAGCTTTCTTT	CASSSWGKGTEAFF
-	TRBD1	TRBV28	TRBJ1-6	TGTGCCAGCAGTTCCCTCTACGGACAGGTGGGCTCACCCCTCCACTTT	CASSSLYGQVGSPLHF
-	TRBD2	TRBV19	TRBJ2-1	TGTGCCAGTAGTACCCTGCCGGGGGGGCCCTACAATGAGCAGTTCTTC	CASSTLPGGPYNEQFF
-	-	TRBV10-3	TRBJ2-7	TGTGCCATCAGTGTACAACAGGGCTACGAGCAGTACTTC	CAISVQQGYEQYF
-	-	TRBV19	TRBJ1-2	TGTGCCAGTAGTAACCCCAGCAATGGGGAATACTTCTATGGCTACACCTTC	CASSNPSNGEYFYGYTF
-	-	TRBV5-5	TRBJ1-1	TGTGCCAGCAGCTTGGCTATCCAGGGTCGGACTGAAGCTTTCTTT	CASSLAIQGRTEAFF
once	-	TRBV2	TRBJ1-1	TGTGCCAGCAGTGGCCGGGAAGGCACTGAAGCTTTCTTT	CASSGREGTEAFF
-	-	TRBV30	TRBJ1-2	TGTGCCTGGAATCACTGGGGGCGCGATGGCTACACCTTC	CAWNHWGRDGYTF
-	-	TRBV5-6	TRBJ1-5	TGTGCCAGCAGCTTGGCCGGGGGGAGCAATCAGCCCCAGCATTTT	CASSLAGGSNQPQHF
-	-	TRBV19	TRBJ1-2	TGTGCCAGTAGTACCCCCCACGGGACCACCTATGGCTACACCTTC	CASSTPHGTTYGYTF
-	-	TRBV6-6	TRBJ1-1	TGTGCCAGCCGAGGGGGGGTGACGAACACTGAAGCTTTCTTT	CASRGGVTNTEAFF
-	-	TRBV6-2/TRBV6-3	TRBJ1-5	TGTGCCAGCAGTTCCTCGACGGTCGAACCCGGACGCCAGCCCCAGCATTTT	CASSSSTVEPGRQPQHF
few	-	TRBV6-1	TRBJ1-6	TGTGCCAGCAGTGAAGTTCCGATGGGTGGTTCACCCCTCCACTTT	CASSEVPMGGSPLHF
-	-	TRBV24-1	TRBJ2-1	TGTGCCACCAGTGACAGTTCAGGTGGCTCCTACAATGAGCAGTTCTTC	CATSDSSGGSYNEQFF
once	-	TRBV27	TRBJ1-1	TGTGCCAGCAGTCCGCTAACGAACACTGAAGCTTTCTTT	CASSPLTNTEAFF
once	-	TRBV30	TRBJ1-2	TGTGCCTGGAGTGAGACCCTCGGGGGTCCCTATGGCTACACCTTC	CAWSETLGGPYGYTF
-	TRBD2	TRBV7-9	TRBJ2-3	TGTGCCAGCAGCCTCCCTAGCGGGGCTTCCACAGATACGCAGTATTTT	CASSLPSGASTDTQYF
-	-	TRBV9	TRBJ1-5	TGTGCCAGCAGCGTAGGCTACAGCAGAATTGCACCCAATCAGCCCCAGCATTTT	CASSVGYSRIAPNQPQHF
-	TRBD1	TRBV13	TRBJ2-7	TGTGCCAGCAGCTCCGAGGACGACAGGGGGCCCTACGAGCAGTACTTC	CASSSEDDRGPYEQYF
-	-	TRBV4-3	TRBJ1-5	TGCGCCAGCAGCCAAGATAGGAATCAGCCCCAGCATTTT	CASSQDRNQPQHF
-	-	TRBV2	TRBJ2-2	TGTGCCAGTAAGGGGTCCCCGAACACCGGGGAGCTGTTTTTT	CASKGSPNTGELFF
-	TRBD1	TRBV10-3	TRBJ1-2	TGTGCCATCAGTCCCCCGGGCCGACAGGGGGCAAGGGGCTACACCTTC	CAISPPGRQGARGYTF
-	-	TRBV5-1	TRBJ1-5	TGCGCCAGCAGAAATGACGGAGCAGGGCAGCCCCAGCATTTT	CASRNDGAGQPQHF
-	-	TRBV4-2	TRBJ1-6	TGTGCCAGCAGCCCAGACTGGGGTTCACCCCTCCACTTT	CASSPDWGSPLHF
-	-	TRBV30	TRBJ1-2	TGTGCCTGGAGTCCAACGTCGACCAACTATGGCTACACCTTC	CAWSPTSTNYGYTF
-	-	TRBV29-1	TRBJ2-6	TGCAGCGTTGGAACCACCTCTGGGGCCAACGTCCTGACTTTC	CSVGTTSGANVLTF
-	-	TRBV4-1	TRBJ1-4	TGCGCCAGCAGCCCCCGGGAGCCCGGGGGGGAAAAACTGTTTTTT	CASSPREPGGEKLFF
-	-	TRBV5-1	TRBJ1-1	TGCGCCAGCAGCTTGGGGGCGGTATACACTGAAGCTTTCTTT	CASSLGAVYTEAFF
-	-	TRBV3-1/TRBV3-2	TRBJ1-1	TGTGCCAGCAGCCAAGACGGGACGGTGACTGAAGCTTTCTTT	CASSQDGTVTEAFF
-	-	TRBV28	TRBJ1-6	TGTGCCAGCAGTCCCGCCGGGACGGGAACTGTTTCACCCCTCCACTTT	CASSPAGTGTVSPLHF
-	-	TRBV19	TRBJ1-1	TGTGCCAGTAGTATCGATTGGGCGGTCACTGAAGCTTTCTTT	CASSIDWAVTEAFF
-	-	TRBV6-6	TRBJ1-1	TGTGCCAGCAGTTACACCGGATCGAACACTGAAGCTTTCTTT	CASSYTGSNTEAFF
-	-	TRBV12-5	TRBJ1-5	TGTGCTAGTGGTTTGGTACAAGGCAGGGGAAGCAATCAGCCCCAGCATTTT	CASGLVQGRGSNQPQHF
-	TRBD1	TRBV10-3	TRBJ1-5	TGTGCCATCAGTGAGGGGACAGGTGCTCAGCCCCAGCATTTT	CAISEGTGAQPQHF
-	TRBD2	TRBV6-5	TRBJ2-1	TGTGCCAGCAGGGGGGAGGGCGCAGAGCAGTTCTTC	CASRGEGAEQFF
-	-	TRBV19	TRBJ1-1	TGTGCCAGTACTGGGGGCTGGGGCGCTGAAGCTTTCTTT	CASTGGWGAEAFF
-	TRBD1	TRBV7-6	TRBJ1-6	TGTGCCAGCAGCCCGAGGACAGGGGACGCCTATAATTCACCCCTCCACTTT	CASSPRTGDAYNSPLHF
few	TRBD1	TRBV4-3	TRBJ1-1	TGCGCCAGCAGCCAAAGGACAGGGAGGAACACTGAAGCTTTCTTT	CASSQRTGRNTEAFF
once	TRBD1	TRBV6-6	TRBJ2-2	TGTGCCAGCAGGACCTCGAACAGGGGAAACACCGGGGAGCTGTTTTTT	CASRTSNRGNTGELFF
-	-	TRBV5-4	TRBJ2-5	TGTGCCAGCAGCTTTATCGAGACAGGAAAAGAGACCCAGTACTTC	CASSFIETGKETQYF